This T cell receptor (beta chain) was recorded in a study of early T cells in non-severe SARS-CoV-2 infection. Whole-study findings and limits: There was a bias toward anti-spike CD8 responses in VDJdb matching, which missed private and CD4 specificities.

CDR1 is SGHNT, CDR2 YYREEE, per germline (reference sequence). Trimming left V 2 bases short and J 0 bases short, with 8 bases between. The CDR3 length is 14 residues. This clonotype was observed at least ten times. Its antigen remains unknown. TCRdb reprocessed the 5' RACE reads via MiXCR and lists one record per CDR3 protein. The sample lists around 67,000 distinct CDR3 sequences; 10% to 15% were seen once. This chain connects TRBV5-4 to TRBJ1-1, with no clear D. Sample: whole blood. The TCR was taken from an adult who was a healthcare worker with PCR-confirmed SARS-CoV-2 infection or an uninfected control (not recorded which). The CDR3 nucleotides read TGTGCCAGCAGCTTATCTACAGTGAACACTGAAGCTTTCTTT. Translating gives CASSLSTVNTEAFF.